This TCR beta chain appears in the sequencing data of a study of T cell responses to AZD1222 COVID-19 vaccine. This CDR3 is built from 13 residues. CDR1 ENHRY and CDR2 SYGVKD come from the germline V gene. The V and J ends lost 3 bases and 2 bases respectively, with 4 bases between them. Only in-frame clones appear in the TCRdb table, and some are missing; sequencing was by immunoSEQ multiplex PCR. Among around 160,000 clones listed, 70% to 90% were seen once. This chain joins TRBV10-3 and TRBJ1-4; D remains ambiguous. Here the sequenced sample was peripheral blood, taken on day 0 of AZD1222 vaccination. This receptor was identified in an adult in good health. The CDR3 DNA sequence: TGTGCCATCAGTGACACCACTAATGAAAAACTGTTTTTT. Translated, it gives CAISDTTNEKLFF.